The present entry profiles one T cell receptor (beta chain) with its context. Its target is unknown. The data originate from a study of vaccination effects on CD4 cells after COVID-19. The method was immunoSEQ multiplex PCR; TCRdb's version includes in-frame clones alone and lacks a portion of them. In the table there are about 58,000 clones, roughly 80% of which are singletons. Subsequent to approximately 11 days of culture, CD4+ T cells were isolated. Absence of prior SARS-CoV-2 infection characterized the vaccine recipients, who showed negative nucleocapsid antibodies. Germline lookup yields CDR1 LGHDT and CDR2 YNNKEL (reference sequence). The CDR3 length is 15 residues. Trimming took off 4 bases at V and 6 bases at J, with 15 bases between the two ends. Whole-study findings and limits: Healthy vaccinees' vaccine-induced clones included only 1 of 255 cross-reacting with common cold coronaviruses. Only a few convalescent patients and no early post-infection timepoints featured in the study.

The sequences come from CD4+ T cells from PBMCs cultured without peptide, collected before COVID-19 vaccination. The V call is TRBV3-1 (or the pseudogene TRBV3-2), the J call TRBJ1-4; weak D call: TRBD1 (6 bases). This clonotype was obtained from a human donor who received a COVID-19 vaccine. The DNA for the CDR3 is TGTGCCAGCAGCCCCCGCGAGGGGGTTCATGAAAAACTGTTTTTT. This sequence encodes CASSPREGVHEKLFF.